This T cell receptor (beta chain) originates from a study of blood T cell repertoires in COVID-19. The overall study: Researchers got acute and convalescent COVID-19 samples from the United States, Italy and Spain. The analysed material was cDNA or gDNA that came from T cells, B-cell-depleted T cells, or PBMCs.

Cohorts were determined from participant-reported clinical history. The authors' processing: Cell counts per sample came from amplifying reference gene primers. Some clones are missing from TCRdb's copy, which holds only in-frame ones; the method was immunoSEQ multiplex PCR. V, J and clone size reflect that table, while D and trimming were determined from the DNA. The table records some 130,000 clones, 84% of them present only once. V shed 4 bases, J shed 2 bases, and the junction held 5 bases outside the gene matches. The V gene's germline CDR1 is SGHKS and CDR2 YYEKEE (reference sequence). CDR3 length: 15 amino acids.

J is TRBJ1-3 and V is TRBV5-5; 8 bases match TRBD1. The TCR comes from a man aged 35 to 55 with acute COVID-19. The sequenced material came from PBMCs or T cells enriched from blood (not recorded which). The CDR3 bases are TGTGCCAGCAGCCTAGGACAGGGAACTGGAAACACCATATATTTT. It translates to CASSLGQGTGNTIYF.